Sequencing of this T cell receptor beta chain was carried out in a study of CD8 T cells in Susac syndrome (dated by TCRdb to the late 2010s). For the study in its entirety: The study used repertoire sequencing to test whether antigen drove CD8+ T cell activation and differentiation in Susac syndrome. CD8+ T cell repertoire clonality was compared between around eleven healthy donors, some 14 Susac syndrome patients and around 15 multiple sclerosis patients.

The CDR3 sequence holds 13 residues, the cysteine and phenylalanine included. Only the CDR3 DNA is retained, 39 bases long and in frame from the first base. The CDR1 and CDR2 encoded by the germline V gene are SQVTM and ANQGSEA. Unmatched junction bases come to 4, with V trimmed by 2 bases and J by 6 bases. High-throughput TCR beta sequencing profiled peripheral blood CD8+ and CD4+ T cells from healthy donors, Susac syndrome patients and multiple sclerosis patients. The healthy donors served as controls matched for age and sex. CD8+ TEMRA cells were enriched by FACS, while bulk CD8+ and CD4+ T cells were purified by magnetic negative isolation. Blood was collected in EDTA tubes and processed within 24 hours, with PBMCs isolated through density gradient centrifugation. PBMCs intended for TCR sequencing were cryopreserved in liquid nitrogen and were subsequently thawed in a 37 degrees C water bath. The sorted or isolated CD4+, CD8+ and CD8+ TEMRA cells had a purity of 90% or higher.

The paper's findings and limits, for the study overall: The number of individuals in the TCR sequencing and HLA analysis was recognized as being relatively small.

RNA was extracted with the RNeasy kit and roughly 0.45 to 1 ug was reverse transcribed using random hexamers. TCR beta CDR3 regions were amplified with the immunoSEQ multiplex PCR assay covering 54 Vbeta and 13 Jbeta segments. PCR amplification bias was corrected using a synthetic template baseline for primer optimization and computational correction. The paper's data handling went like this. Reads were annotated to V, D and J genes per IMGT and analyzed with immunoSEQ Analyzer, keeping only productive sequences. Clonality was computed as one minus Shannon entropy normalized by log2 of the number of productive unique sequences. For each patient and control, public and private clones were evaluated within the 100 most prevalent clones. Clones were defined as Susac-specific when absent from the healthy and MS cohorts, from over a thousand published viral clones and from other ImmuneACCESS disease sequences. TCRdb trimmed the raw reads at Q25, called clones with MiXCR and kept productive beta chains. When rows share a CDR3 protein, they turn into one entry using the most common DNA and genes. The V and J calls come from TCRdb's annotation, not from the publication. The sample records more than 40,000 distinct CDR3 sequences, approximately 94% of which are singletons. Almost 0.55% of the sample lies in the top ten.

This clonotype was found a few times. Its antigen remains undetermined. Base qualities were left out, and no much larger clone turns up one base away. Sequencing was performed on CD8+ T cells from PBMCs. The origin of this receptor is a human donor in good health. Recombination joined TRBV29-1 with TRBJ1-2; the junction holds 9 bases that match TRBD1. DNA sequence: TGCAGCGTTGAATCACGGACAGGGGATGGCTACACCTTC. The encoded protein is CSVESRTGDGYTF.